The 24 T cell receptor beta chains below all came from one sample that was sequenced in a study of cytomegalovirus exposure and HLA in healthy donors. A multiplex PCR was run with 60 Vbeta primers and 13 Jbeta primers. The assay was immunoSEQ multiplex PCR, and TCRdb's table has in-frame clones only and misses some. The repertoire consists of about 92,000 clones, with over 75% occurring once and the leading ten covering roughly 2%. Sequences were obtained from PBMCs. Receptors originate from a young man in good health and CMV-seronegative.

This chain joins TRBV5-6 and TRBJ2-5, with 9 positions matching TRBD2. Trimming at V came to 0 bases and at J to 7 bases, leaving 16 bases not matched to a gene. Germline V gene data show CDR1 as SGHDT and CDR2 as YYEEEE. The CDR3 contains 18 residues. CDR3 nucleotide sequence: TGTGCCAGCAGCTTGGGTTTTAGCGGGGGTACCTGGATGGGGACCCAGTACTTC. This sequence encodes CASSLGFSGGTWMGTQYF. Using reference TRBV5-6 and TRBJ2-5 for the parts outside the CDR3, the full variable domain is DAGVTQSPTHLIKTRGQQVTLRCSPKSGHDTVSWYQQALGQGPQFIFQYYEEEERQRGNFPDRFSGHQFPNYSSELNVNALLLGDSALYLCASSLGFSGGTWMGTQYFGPGTRLLVL.

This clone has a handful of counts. DNA of the CDR3: TGTGCCAGCAGCACGTCACAGCAGGATCAGCCCCAGCATTTT. It yields the protein CASSTSQQDQPQHF. J is TRBJ1-5 and V is TRBV4-2; D gene ambiguous. CDR3 size: 14 residues. Germline assignment: CDR1 LGHNA and CDR2 YNFKEQ. The ends were cut back, 5 bases at V and 5 bases at J, with 13 bases in the middle.

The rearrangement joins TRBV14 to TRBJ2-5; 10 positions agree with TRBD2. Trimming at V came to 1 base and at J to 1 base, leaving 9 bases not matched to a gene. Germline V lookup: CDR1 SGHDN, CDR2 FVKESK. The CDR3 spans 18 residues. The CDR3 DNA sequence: TGTGCCAGCAGCCAAGGAAATTTGGGACTAGCGACCCAAGAGACCCAGTACTTC. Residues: CASSQGNLGLATQETQYF. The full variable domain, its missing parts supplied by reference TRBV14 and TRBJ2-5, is EAGVTQFPSHSVIEKGQTVTLRCDPISGHDNLYWYRRVMGKEIKFLLHFVKESKQDESGMPNNRFLAERTGGTYSTLKVQPAELEDSGVYFCASSQGNLGLATQETQYFGPGTRLLVL.

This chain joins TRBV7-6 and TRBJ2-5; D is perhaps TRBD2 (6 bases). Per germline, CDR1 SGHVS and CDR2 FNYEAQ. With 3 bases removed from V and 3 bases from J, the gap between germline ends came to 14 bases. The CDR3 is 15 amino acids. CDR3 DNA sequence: TGTGCCAGCAGCTTGAGCGGGTTATCCGAAGAGACCCAGTACTTC. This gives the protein CASSLSGLSEETQYF. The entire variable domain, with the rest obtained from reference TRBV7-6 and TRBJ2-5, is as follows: GAGVSQSPRYKVTKRGQDVALRCDPISGHVSLYWYRQALGQGPEFLTYFNYEAQQDKSGLPNDRFSAERPEGSISTLTIQRTEQRDSAMYRCASSLSGLSEETQYFGPGTRLLVL.

The CDR3 bases are TGTGCCTGGAGTGTACGGCAGGGGGTACTCTTACTATACGGCTACACCTTC. Its translation is CAWSVRQGVLLLYGYTF. The V gene is TRBV30, the J gene TRBJ1-2, with TRBD1 identical over 7 bases. The CDR3 covers 17 residues. With 0 bases clipped from V and 8 bases from J, the junction kept 18 bases outside the gene matches. Germline lookup yields CDR1 GTSNPN and CDR2 SVGIG (reference sequence). Using reference TRBV30 and TRBJ1-2 for the parts outside the CDR3, the full variable domain is SQTIHQWPATLVQPVGSPLSLECTVEGTSNPNLYWYRQAAGRGLQLLFYSVGIGQISSEVPQNLSASRPQDRQFILSSKKLLLSDSGFYLCAWSVRQGVLLLYGYTFGSGTRLTVV.

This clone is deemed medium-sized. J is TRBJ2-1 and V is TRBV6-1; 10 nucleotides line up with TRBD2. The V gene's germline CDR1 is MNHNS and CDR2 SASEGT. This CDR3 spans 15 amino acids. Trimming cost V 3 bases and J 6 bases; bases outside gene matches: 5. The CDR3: CASSEEAGGPNEQFF. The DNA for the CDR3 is TGTGCCAGCAGTGAGGAAGCGGGGGGGCCCAATGAGCAGTTCTTC.

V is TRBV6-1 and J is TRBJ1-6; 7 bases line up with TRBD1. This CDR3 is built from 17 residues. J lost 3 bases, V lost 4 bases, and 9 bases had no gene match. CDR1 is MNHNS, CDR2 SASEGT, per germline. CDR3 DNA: TGTGCCAGCAGTGCGCTCTCAGGGGGTAACTATAATTCACCCCTCCACTTT. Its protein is CASSALSGGNYNSPLHF.

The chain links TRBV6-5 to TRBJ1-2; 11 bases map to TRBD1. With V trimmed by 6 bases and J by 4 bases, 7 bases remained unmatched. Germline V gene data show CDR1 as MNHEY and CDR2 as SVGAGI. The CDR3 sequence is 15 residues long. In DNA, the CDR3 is TGTGCCAGCAGGACCCGGACAGGGGGCCGCTATGGCTACACCTTC. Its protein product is CASRTRTGGRYGYTF.

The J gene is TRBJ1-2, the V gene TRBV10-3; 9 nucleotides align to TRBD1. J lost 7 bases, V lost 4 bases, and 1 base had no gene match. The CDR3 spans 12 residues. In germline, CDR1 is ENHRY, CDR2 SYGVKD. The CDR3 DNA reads TGTGCCATCAGTGGGGACAGGGCTGGCTACACCTTC. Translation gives CAISGDRAGYTF.

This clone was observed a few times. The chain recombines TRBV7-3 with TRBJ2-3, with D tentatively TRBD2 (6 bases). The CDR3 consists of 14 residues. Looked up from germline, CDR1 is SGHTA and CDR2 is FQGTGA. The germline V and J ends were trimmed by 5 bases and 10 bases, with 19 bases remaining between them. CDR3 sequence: CASSPNLSGVAQYF. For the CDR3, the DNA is TGTGCCAGCAGCCCCAACCTTTCGGGAGTCGCGCAGTATTTT. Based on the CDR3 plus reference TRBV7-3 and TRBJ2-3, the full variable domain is GAGVSQTPSNKVTEKGKYVELRCDPISGHTALYWYRQSLGQGPEFLIYFQGTGAADDSGLPNDRFFAVRPEGSVSTLKIQRTERGDSAVYLCASSPNLSGVAQYFGPGTRLTVL.

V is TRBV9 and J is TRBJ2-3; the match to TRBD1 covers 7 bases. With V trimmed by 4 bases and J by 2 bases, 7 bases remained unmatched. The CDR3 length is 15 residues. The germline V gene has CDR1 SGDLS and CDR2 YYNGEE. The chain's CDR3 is CASSPEDRLTDTQYF. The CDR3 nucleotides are TGTGCCAGCAGCCCTGAGGACAGGCTCACAGATACGCAGTATTTT.

The CDR3, as DNA: TGCGCCAGCAGCTTACGACCCGAGGTGGGGAACACCGGGGAGCTGTTTTTT. This sequence encodes CASSLRPEVGNTGELFF. This chain uses TRBV5-1 with TRBJ2-2; D is unresolved. The germline CDR1 and CDR2 sequences are SGHRS and YFSETQ. The germline V and J ends were trimmed by 2 bases and 1 base, with 15 bases remaining between them. This CDR3 comprises 17 residues.

CDR3 loop: CASSSLGTGKAGELFF. The CDR3 nucleotides are TGTGCCAGCAGCTCCCTGGGGACAGGGAAGGCCGGGGAGCTGTTTTTT. The rearrangement joins TRBV11-3 to TRBJ2-2, with 9 bases matching TRBD1. This CDR3 spans 16 amino acids. Germline CDR1 and CDR2: SGHNT and YENEEA. V was clipped by 4 bases and J by 6 bases; unmatched bases: 9.

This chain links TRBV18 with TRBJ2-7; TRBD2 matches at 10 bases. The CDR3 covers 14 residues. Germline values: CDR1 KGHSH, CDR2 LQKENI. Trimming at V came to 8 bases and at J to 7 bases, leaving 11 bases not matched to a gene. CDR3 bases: TGTGCCAGCCGACCTAGCGGGGGCCCGTGGGAGCAGTACTTC. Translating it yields CASRPSGGPWEQYF. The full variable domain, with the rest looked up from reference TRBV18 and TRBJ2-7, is NAGVMQNPRHLVRRRGQEARLRCSPMKGHSHVYWYRQLPEEGLKFMVYLQKENIIDESGMPKERFSAEFPKEGPSILRIQQVVRGDSAAYFCASRPSGGPWEQYFGPGTRLTVT.

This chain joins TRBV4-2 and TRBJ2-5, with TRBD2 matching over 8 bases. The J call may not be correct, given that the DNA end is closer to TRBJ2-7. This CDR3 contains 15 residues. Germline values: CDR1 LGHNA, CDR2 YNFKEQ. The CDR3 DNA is TGTGCCAGCAGCCAAGACGCGGGGGGTTCCTACGAGCAGTACTTC. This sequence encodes CASSQDAGGSYEQYF.

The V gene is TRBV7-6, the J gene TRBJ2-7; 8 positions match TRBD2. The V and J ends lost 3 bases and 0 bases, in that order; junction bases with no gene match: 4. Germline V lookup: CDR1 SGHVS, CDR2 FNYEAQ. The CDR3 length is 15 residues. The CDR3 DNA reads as TGTGCCAGCAGCTTTTCGGGGGGGAACTCCTACGAGCAGTACTTC. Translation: CASSFSGGNSYEQYF.

The CDR3 is CASSPTGTLAQPQHF. In nucleotides, the CDR3 is TGTGCCAGCTCACCTACCGGGACTTTAGCTCAGCCCCAGCATTTT. The J gene is TRBJ1-5, the V gene TRBV18; D is perhaps TRBD1 (5 bases). There are 15 residues in the CDR3. V lost 3 bases, J lost 6 bases, and 15 bases lay in between. Germline loops: CDR1 KGHSH, CDR2 LQKENI.

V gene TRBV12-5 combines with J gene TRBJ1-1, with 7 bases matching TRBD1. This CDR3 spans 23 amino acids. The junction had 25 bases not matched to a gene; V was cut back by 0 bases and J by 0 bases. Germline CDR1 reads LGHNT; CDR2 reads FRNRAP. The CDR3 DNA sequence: TGTGCTAGTGGTTTGGTACTAGTCCCCAGCGTATCGGGACAGAGAGGTGTGAACACTGAAGCTTTCTTT. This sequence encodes CASGLVLVPSVSGQRGVNTEAFF.

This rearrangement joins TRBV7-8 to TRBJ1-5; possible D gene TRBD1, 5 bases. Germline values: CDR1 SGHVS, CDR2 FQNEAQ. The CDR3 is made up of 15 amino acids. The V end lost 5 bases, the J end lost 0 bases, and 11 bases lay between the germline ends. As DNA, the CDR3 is TGTGCCAGCAGCGCCACAGGCGATAGCAATCAGCCCCAGCATTTT. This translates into CASSATGDSNQPQHF.

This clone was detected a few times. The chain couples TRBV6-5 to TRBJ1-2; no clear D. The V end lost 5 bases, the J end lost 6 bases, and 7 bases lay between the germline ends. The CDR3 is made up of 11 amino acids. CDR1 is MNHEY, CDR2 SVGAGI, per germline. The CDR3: CASSEQDGYTF. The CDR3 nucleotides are TGTGCCAGCAGTGAGCAGGATGGCTACACCTTC.

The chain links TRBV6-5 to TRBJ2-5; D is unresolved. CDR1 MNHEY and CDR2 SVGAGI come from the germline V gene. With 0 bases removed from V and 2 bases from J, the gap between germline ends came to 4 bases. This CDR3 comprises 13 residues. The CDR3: CASSYSPQETQYF. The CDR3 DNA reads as TGTGCCAGCAGTTACTCCCCTCAAGAGACCCAGTACTTC.

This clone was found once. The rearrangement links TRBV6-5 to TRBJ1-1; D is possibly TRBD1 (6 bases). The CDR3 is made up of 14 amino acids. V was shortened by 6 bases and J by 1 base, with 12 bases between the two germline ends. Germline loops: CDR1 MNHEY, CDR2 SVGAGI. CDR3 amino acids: CASSKTGRNTEAFF. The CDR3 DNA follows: TGTGCCAGCAGCAAGACAGGTAGGAACACTGAAGCTTTCTTT.

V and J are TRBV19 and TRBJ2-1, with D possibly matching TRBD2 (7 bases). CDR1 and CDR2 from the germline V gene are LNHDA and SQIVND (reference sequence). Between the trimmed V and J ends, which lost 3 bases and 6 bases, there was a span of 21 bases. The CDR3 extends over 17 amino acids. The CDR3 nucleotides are TGTGCCAGTAGTATGGAGGGGGGGTTCCTACTTAGCAATGAGCAGTTCTTC. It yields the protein CASSMEGGFLLSNEQFF.

The CDR3 here is CASSPAANQPQHF. As DNA, the CDR3 is TGTGCCAGCTCACCGGCTGCCAATCAGCCCCAGCATTTT. The rearrangement uses TRBV18 and TRBJ1-5; D is unresolved. The V gene's germline CDR1 is KGHSH and CDR2 LQKENI. The ends were cut back, 3 bases at V and 3 bases at J, with 6 bases in the middle. The CDR3 has 13 residues.